The rows below give T cell receptor beta chains drawn from one sample of a study of cytomegalovirus exposure and HLA in healthy donors. Measured with immunoSEQ multiplex PCR; TCRdb has only the in-frame clones, and not every one. Found here are some 130,000 clones; the top ten clones hold about 1.6%. Sequenced: PBMCs. These receptors all stem from a middle-aged woman in good health and CMV-seronegative. The CDR3 runs from the conserved cysteine through the conserved F or W. A D gene is named only where the DNA matches it firmly.

d_gene	v_gene	j_gene	CDR3aa	CDR3nt
-	TRBV5-1	TRBJ2-3	CASSLVGGLSTDTQYF	TGCGCCAGCAGCTTGGTCGGGGGACTGAGCACAGATACGCAGTATTTT
-	TRBV6-5	TRBJ1-5	CASSGRGNQPQHF	TGTGCCAGCAGTGGTCGAGGGAATCAGCCCCAGCATTTT
-	TRBV5-1	TRBJ1-2	CASSLDWQGSYGYTF	TGCGCCAGCAGCTTGGATTGGCAGGGGAGCTATGGCTACACCTTC
-	TRBV7-9	TRBJ2-2	CASSASGPGELFF	TGTGCCAGCAGCGCGAGCGGTCCCGGGGAGCTGTTTTTT
TRBD2	TRBV5-5	TRBJ2-2	CASSYRTSGGTGELFF	TGTGCCAGCAGCTACCGGACTAGCGGGGGCACCGGGGAGCTGTTTTTT
-	TRBV25-1	TRBJ1-5	CASSVMGGPQHF	TGTGCCAGCAGTGTAATGGGGGGGCCCCAGCATTTT
TRBD2	TRBV6-4	TRBJ2-7	CASSPGTSSYEQYF	TGTGCCAGCAGCCCCGGGACTAGCTCCTACGAGCAGTACTTC
TRBD1	TRBV5-1	TRBJ1-6	CASSASGTVYNSPLHF	TGCGCCAGCAGCGCGTCCGGGACAGTTTATAATTCACCCCTCCACTTT
TRBD1	TRBV19	TRBJ1-2	CASSPDRGRDYGYTF	TGTGCCAGTAGTCCGGACAGGGGGCGGGACTATGGCTACACCTTC
-	TRBV11-1	TRBJ1-6	CASSLGRWPLHF	TGTGCCAGCAGCTTAGGGAGATGGCCCCTCCACTTT
TRBD1	TRBV10-3	TRBJ1-1	CAISEAGTATEAFF	TGTGCCATCAGTGAGGCAGGGACAGCCACTGAAGCTTTCTTT
-	TRBV5-4	TRBJ2-3	CASSLEVQRTDTQYF	TGTGCCAGCAGCTTGGAAGTACAGCGCACAGATACGCAGTATTTT
TRBD2	TRBV7-9	TRBJ2-3	CASSSDGGGRTDTQYF	TGTGCCAGCAGCTCAGACGGCGGGGGGCGCACAGATACGCAGTATTTT
TRBD2	TRBV4-2	TRBJ2-3	CASSQGTSGGADTQYF	TGTGCCAGCAGCCAAGGTACTAGCGGGGGTGCAGATACGCAGTATTTT
-	TRBV5-6	TRBJ1-2	CASRDTTNYGYTF	TGTGCCAGCCGGGACACAACTAACTATGGCTACACCTTC
-	TRBV11-3	TRBJ2-7	CASSSTGGGYEQYF	TGTGCCAGCAGCTCAACAGGGGGGGGCTACGAGCAGTACTTC
-	TRBV10-3	TRBJ2-1	CAISESIDEQFF	TGTGCCATCAGTGAGTCCATAGATGAGCAGTTCTTC
TRBD1	TRBV5-1	TRBJ2-5	CASSLTGGQETQYF	TGCGCCAGCAGCTTGACAGGGGGCCAAGAGACCCAGTACTTC
-	TRBV27	TRBJ1-5	CASTAVRGNQPQHF	TGTGCCAGCACGGCCGTGCGGGGAAATCAGCCCCAGCATTTT
-	TRBV5-4	TRBJ1-1	CASSLVTDLVPEAFF	TGTGCCAGCAGCTTGGTAACAGACCTGGTCCCTGAAGCTTTCTTT
-	TRBV6-5	TRBJ2-3	CASSRRLQADTQYF	TGTGCCAGCAGTCGCAGACTACAAGCAGATACGCAGTATTTT
TRBD1	TRBV7-2	TRBJ1-6	CASSPGQPWSSYNSPLHF	TGTGCCAGCAGCCCGGGACAGCCTTGGAGCTCCTATAATTCACCCCTCCACTTT
-	TRBV10-2	TRBJ1-5	CASSEQANQPQHF	TGCGCCAGCAGTGAGCAGGCTAATCAGCCCCAGCATTTT
-	TRBV15	TRBJ2-7	CATSSLGSSYEQYF	TGTGCCACCAGCAGTCTAGGGAGCTCCTACGAGCAGTACTTC
-	TRBV6-5	TRBJ1-5	CASSSMSRASNQPQHF	TGTGCCAGCAGTTCTATGTCCAGGGCGAGCAATCAGCCCCAGCATTTT
-	TRBV28	TRBJ1-4	CASSLAGKVVGEKLFF	TGTGCCAGCAGTTTAGCAGGGAAAGTGGTGGGTGAAAAACTGTTTTTT
TRBD1	TRBV19	TRBJ1-2	CASSITGQVGYGYTF	TGTGCCAGTAGTATCACGGGACAGGTTGGCTATGGCTACACCTTC
TRBD1	TRBV5-4	TRBJ1-2	CASSPGTVTYGYTF	TGTGCCAGCAGTCCCGGGACAGTCACTTATGGCTACACCTTC
-	TRBV5-1	TRBJ2-3	CASATSLITDTQYF	TGCGCCAGCGCGACATCTCTAATCACAGATACGCAGTATTTT
-	TRBV2	TRBJ2-5	CASSVYGDSGETQYF	TGTGCCAGCAGTGTGTACGGGGATAGTGGAGAGACCCAGTACTTC
-	TRBV5-1	TRBJ2-5	CASSFQDRGETQYF	TGCGCCAGCAGCTTCCAGGACAGAGGAGAGACCCAGTACTTC
-	TRBV27	TRBJ2-5	CASSFIPGRETQYF	TGTGCCAGCAGTTTTATCCCAGGGCGGGAGACCCAGTACTTC
-	TRBV4-3	TRBJ1-6	CASSQEFPYRPLHF	TGCGCCAGCAGCCAAGAATTCCCCTACCGGCCCCTCCACTTT
-	TRBV7-9	TRBJ1-1	CASSLEGNTEAFF	TGTGCCAGCAGCCTCGAGGGGAACACTGAAGCTTTCTTT
TRBD1	TRBV9	TRBJ2-1	CASSDLDRRSYNEQFF	TGTGCCAGCAGCGACTTGGACAGGCGCTCCTACAATGAGCAGTTCTTC
-	TRBV25-1	TRBJ1-1	CASGGWPNTEAFF	TGTGCCAGCGGAGGGTGGCCGAACACTGAAGCTTTCTTT
-	TRBV9	TRBJ2-7	CASSKTRNRGGEQYF	TGTGCCAGCAGCAAGACGAGGAACAGGGGAGGCGAGCAGTACTTC
-	TRBV29-1	TRBJ2-1	CSVWSGINEQFF	TGCAGCGTTTGGTCAGGGATTAATGAGCAGTTCTTC
-	TRBV7-2	TRBJ2-7	CASSYQGGGEQYF	TGTGCCAGCAGCTACCAGGGAGGAGGCGAGCAGTACTTC
TRBD1	TRBV28	TRBJ1-1	CAGGQTQNTEAFF	TGTGCCGGGGGACAGACCCAGAACACTGAAGCTTTCTTT
TRBD1	TRBV5-4	TRBJ1-2	CASSPLDRGHGYTF	TGTGCCAGCAGCCCATTGGACAGGGGCCATGGCTACACCTTC
TRBD2	TRBV14	TRBJ2-1	CASSQDTSGGSYNEQFF	TGTGCCAGCAGCCAAGATACTAGCGGGGGTTCCTACAATGAGCAGTTCTTC
TRBD1	TRBV19	TRBJ1-2	CASSVRQGADIYGYTF	TGTGCCAGTAGTGTAAGACAGGGGGCGGACATCTATGGCTACACCTTC
TRBD1	TRBV5-1	TRBJ2-2	CASSLRFPYRGGTGELFF	TGCGCCAGCAGCTTGAGGTTCCCCTACAGGGGCGGAACCGGGGAGCTGTTTTTT
-	TRBV19	TRBJ1-1	CASSIPFEGRGSTEAFF	TGTGCCAGTAGTATCCCTTTTGAAGGACGGGGGAGCACTGAAGCTTTCTTT
-	TRBV7-2	TRBJ2-3	CASSEALRTDTQYF	TGTGCCAGCAGTGAGGCGCTCCGCACAGATACGCAGTATTTT
-	TRBV13	TRBJ2-3	CASSQYGTEGFLGTDTQYF	TGTGCCAGCAGTCAATACGGGACTGAGGGATTTTTGGGCACAGATACGCAGTATTTT
TRBD1	TRBV29-1	TRBJ1-1	CSAGTGDTEAFF	TGCAGCGCTGGAACAGGGGACACTGAAGCTTTCTTT
TRBD2	TRBV6-6	TRBJ2-1	CASRLAGGRLNEQFF	TGTGCCAGCAGGTTAGCGGGGGGCCGCTTAAATGAGCAGTTCTTC
TRBD1	TRBV7-2	TRBJ1-5	CASSLIGTGSQPQHF	TGTGCCAGCAGCTTAATAGGGACAGGGAGTCAGCCCCAGCATTTT
-	TRBV7-2	TRBJ1-1	CASSSNQGLSKAFF	TGTGCCAGCAGCTCAAACCAGGGTCTGAGTAAAGCTTTCTTT
-	TRBV19	TRBJ1-1	CASMGRGVERTEAFF	TGTGCCAGTATGGGCAGGGGCGTGGAGCGAACTGAAGCTTTCTTT
TRBD1	TRBV6-6	TRBJ1-3	CASSSPDRGNTIYF	TGTGCCAGCAGTTCGCCGGACAGGGGAAACACCATATATTTT
-	TRBV2	TRBJ1-4	CATRPSLGEKLFF	TGTGCCACCAGGCCCTCCCTCGGGGAAAAACTGTTTTTT
TRBD2	TRBV7-2	TRBJ2-2	CASRQQGLAGNTGELFF	TGTGCCAGCAGACAACAAGGACTAGCGGGGAACACCGGGGAGCTGTTTTTT
-	TRBV4-3	TRBJ2-1	CASSQGFRSYNEQFF	TGCGCCAGCAGCCAAGGTTTCCGCTCCTACAATGAGCAGTTCTTC
-	TRBV2	TRBJ1-1	CASNAGMNTEAFF	TGTGCCAGCAACGCAGGGATGAACACTGAAGCTTTCTTT